The 26 T cell receptor beta chains presented below share a single source sample, sequenced in a study of blood T cells in healthy people across ages. The authors ran a second PCR of 7 to 11 cycles using a sample-barcoded 5' primer and a J-beta primer mix. TCRdb independently ran MiXCR on the 5' RACE reads; one entry per CDR3 protein. This table has roughly 1.6 million distinct CDR3 sequences, about 31% appearing once. Input material: blood. These receptors all stem from a woman in her twenties or thirties in good health.

Concerning this clonotype: A single base separates this from a much larger clone, so it may be a read error. The rearrangement links TRBV29-1 to TRBJ2-3, with D possibly TRBD1 on 5 matching bases. Trimming pared 7 bases from V and 6 bases from J, leaving 14 bases between. CDR1 and CDR2 from the germline V gene are SQVTM and ANQGSEA. There are 12 residues in the CDR3. CDR3 loop: CSANQGEDTQYF. Here the CDR3 DNA reads TGCAGCGCTAATCAGGGTGAGGATACGCAGTATTTT.

This clonotype was found a few times. This chain links TRBV20-1 with TRBJ2-1, with 7 bases matching TRBD2. TRBJ2-7 explains the end of the DNA better; the J call may be wrong. The CDR3 covers 18 residues. Germline CDR1 reads DFQATT; CDR2 reads SNEGSKA (reference sequence). This CDR3 is CSAREPPGGRWSYNEQYF. The CDR3 DNA sequence: TGCAGTGCTAGAGAACCTCCGGGCGGGAGATGGTCCTACAATGAGCAGTACTTC.

The chain carries TRBV9 and TRBJ2-1, with 7 nucleotides matching TRBD2. The CDR3 sequence is 13 residues long. The trim removed 3 bases at V and 5 bases at J, leaving 2 bases unmatched. Germline loops: CDR1 SGDLS, CDR2 YYNGEE. CDR3 loop: CASSGAGDNEQFF. CDR3 nucleotide sequence: TGTGCCAGCAGCGGCGCGGGGGACAATGAGCAGTTCTTC.

The rearrangement links TRBV9 to TRBJ1-1; D remains unclear. Trimming left V 0 bases short and J 12 bases short, with 9 bases between. Germline V CDR1 and CDR2: SGDLS, YYNGEE. The length of the CDR3 is 11 residues. The CDR3 region is CASSVDGRPFF. The CDR3 DNA reads TGTGCCAGCAGCGTAGATGGGCGGCCTTTCTTT.

This chain connects TRBV7-9 to TRBJ2-3; no clear D. CDR1 and CDR2 (germline): SEHNR, FQNEAQ (reference sequence). With 2 bases removed from V and 1 base from J, the gap between germline ends came to 10 bases. This CDR3 spans 15 amino acids. Here the CDR3 DNA reads TGTGCCAGCAGCTTAAGTGTTACGGGCACAGATACGCAGTATTTT. Encoded protein: CASSLSVTGTDTQYF.

The chain combines TRBV9 with TRBJ2-7; D possibly uses TRBD1 or TRBD2 (5 bases each). Germline-derived CDR1 and CDR2 are SGDLS and YYNGEE. This CDR3 has 16 amino acids. V was cut by 2 bases and J by 7 bases, with 22 bases left in between. CDR3 in amino acids: CASSVGPGLGIGEQYF. The CDR3 DNA reads as TGTGCCAGCAGCGTCGGACCGGGGCTAGGAATCGGGGAGCAGTACTTC.

This clonotype was seen only once. V usage is TRBV7-3 and J usage is TRBJ2-5, with 8 bases fitting TRBD2. The ends lost 5 bases at V and 4 bases at J; junction bases unmatched: 9. Germline values: CDR1 SGHTA, CDR2 FQGTGA. This CDR3 region has 15 residues. CDR3 DNA sequence: TGTGCCAGCAGCGATGGCGGGGGGCAAGGAGAGACCCAGTACTTC. Amino acids: CASSDGGGQGETQYF.

This clonotype was counted between two and nine times. V and J are TRBV27 and TRBJ2-5; D not resolved. The CDR3 has 16 amino acids. The V and J ends lost 4 bases and 4 bases respectively, with 19 bases between them. CDR1 and CDR2 (germline): MNHEY, SMNVEV (reference sequence). The CDR3 DNA reads as TGTGCCAGCAGTTCCCGTTTAGCCACCCATGGAGAGACCCAGTACTTC. Its protein product is CASSSRLATHGETQYF.

The gene calls are TRBV6-2 or TRBV6-3 and TRBJ2-7; tentatively, D is TRBD2 (6 bases). Trimming shortened V by 2 bases and J by 0 bases, and 11 bases separated the two germline ends. The CDR3 length is 15 residues. Germline V gene data show CDR1 as MNHEY and CDR2 as SVGEGT. CDR3 coding DNA: TGTGCCAGCAGTTACGGCGGGGAACACTCCTACGAGCAGTACTTC. Amino acids: CASSYGGEHSYEQYF.

Ten or more counts support this clonotype. The chain carries TRBV20-1 and TRBJ2-5, with 9 bases lining up with TRBD2. V gave up 0 bases and J gave up 2 bases; unmatched junction bases: 10. The germline gives CDR1 DFQATT, CDR2 SNEGSKA (reference sequence). The CDR3 sequence is 17 residues long. The CDR3 protein is CSARDQVLAGMQETQYF. In DNA form, the CDR3 reads TGCAGTGCTAGAGATCAGGTTCTAGCGGGGATGCAAGAGACCCAGTACTTC.

In this sample, this clonotype turned up a few times. This chain uses TRBV27 with TRBJ2-7; D may be TRBD1 (5 bases). The V and J ends lost 6 bases and 4 bases respectively, with 13 bases between them. The CDR3 has 13 amino acids. Germline CDR1 MNHEY, CDR2 SMNVEV (reference sequence). The CDR3 is CASRHQTDYEQYF. The CDR3 DNA reads as TGTGCCAGCAGACACCAGACAGATTACGAGCAGTACTTC.

V is TRBV21-1 and J is TRBJ2-7; no check of the table's D call, TRBD2, against the DNA was made. The tail of the sequence fits TRBJ2-5 better, so the J call may be wrong. TRBV21-1 is a listed pseudogene. The CDR3 is made up of 16 amino acids. The CDR3 is CASSKAAGGGGETQYF. CDR3 sequence (DNA): TGTGCCAGCAGCAAAGCGGCGGGAGGGGGGGGAGAGACCCAGTACTTC.

The genes are TRBV20-1 and TRBJ2-1; no firm D call. The CDR3 has 11 amino acids. Germline loops: CDR1 DFQATT, CDR2 SNEGSKA (reference sequence). For the CDR3, the DNA is TGCTACCTCAGAGCCTACAATGAGCAGTTCTTC. This codes for CYLRAYNEQFF.

This clonotype was counted between two and nine times. The chain uses TRBV5-6 and TRBJ2-5; weak D call: TRBD1 (5 bases). CDR3 length: 16 amino acids. Germline CDR1 and CDR2: SGHDT and YYEEEE. The V and J ends lost 0 bases and 0 bases respectively, with 12 bases between them. CDR3 amino acids: CASSLGGQGYQETQYF. Written as DNA, the CDR3 is TGTGCCAGCAGCTTGGGTGGGCAGGGATACCAAGAGACCCAGTACTTC.

This clonotype was seen repeatedly, ten times or more. The chain links TRBV29-1 to TRBJ1-2, with 8 bases lining up with TRBD1. Germline CDR1 and CDR2: SQVTM and ANQGSEA. J lost 5 bases, V lost 0 bases, and 8 bases had no gene match. The CDR3 consists of 15 residues. CDR3 region: CSVEDPDRVGYGYTF. CDR3 DNA sequence: TGCAGCGTTGAAGATCCGGACAGGGTGGGTTATGGCTACACCTTC.

This clonotype appeared a few times. The V gene is TRBV12-3 or TRBV12-4, the J gene TRBJ1-2, with TRBD1 as a possible D gene (5 bases). V lost 4 bases, J lost 6 bases, and 12 bases lay in between. This CDR3 is built from 13 residues. In DNA, the CDR3 is TGTGCCAGCAGTTCACAGGTGATCGATGGCTACACCTTC. Translating it yields CASSSQVIDGYTF.

This clonotype came up a few times. The chain is built from TRBV9 and TRBJ2-5; 8 positions agree with TRBD2. With V trimmed by 0 bases and J by 4 bases, 8 bases remained unmatched. The germline V gene has CDR1 SGDLS and CDR2 YYNGEE. This CDR3 spans 16 amino acids. The CDR3 protein is CASSVAGGANRETQYF. For the CDR3, the DNA is TGTGCCAGCAGCGTAGCCGGGGGGGCCAACCGAGAGACCCAGTACTTC.

This clonotype turned up a few times. V usage is TRBV20-1 and J usage is TRBJ2-2, with D hard to call. Trimming removed 6 bases from V and 2 bases from J, with 10 bases in between. CDR1 and CDR2 from the germline V gene are DFQATT and SNEGSKA (reference sequence). This CDR3 is 13 amino acids long. For the CDR3, the DNA is TGCAGTGCCCCGTGGCTAAACACCGGGGAGCTGTTTTTT. The encoded protein is CSAPWLNTGELFF.

CDR3 sequence: CASRLGTSGASYNEQFF. The CDR3 coding sequence is TGTGCCAGCAGGCTAGGGACTAGCGGGGCCTCCTACAATGAGCAGTTCTTC. The J gene is TRBJ2-1, the V gene TRBV6-6; 13 nucleotides align to TRBD2. Germline assignment: CDR1 MNHNY and CDR2 SVGAGI (reference sequence). The CDR3 totals 17 residues. Unmatched junction bases numbered 5, after V lost 6 bases and J lost 0 bases.

The V call is TRBV20-1, the J call TRBJ2-5; TRBD1 or TRBD2 may be the D gene (5 bases each). Germline lookup yields CDR1 DFQATT and CDR2 SNEGSKA (reference sequence). V was cut by 4 bases and J by 1 base, with 10 bases left in between. The CDR3 covers 13 residues. CDR3 region: CSANPGGQETQYF. Here the CDR3 DNA reads TGCAGTGCTAATCCTGGGGGCCAAGAGACCCAGTACTTC.

This clonotype showed up just once. One end of the junction does not line up with germline, which may come from a read error. This chain uses TRBV2 with TRBJ1-1; D is uncertain. The germline V gene encodes CDR1 SNHLY and CDR2 FYNNEI. The CDR3 length is 13 residues. CDR3 in amino acids: CASIGVANAEAFF. The CDR3 region has the DNA TGTGCCAGCATCGGGGTCGCGAACGCTGAAGCTTTCTTT.

This clonotype turned up a few times. The CDR3 sequence is CASGNASSGSWYEQYF. CDR3 nucleotides: TGTGCCAGCGGAAATGCTTCTAGCGGGAGTTGGTACGAGCAGTACTTC. The rearrangement links TRBV3-1 to TRBJ2-7; TRBD2 matches at 10 bases. Germline values: CDR1 LGHDT, CDR2 YNNKEL (reference sequence). J lost 4 bases, V lost 8 bases, and 14 bases had no gene match. The CDR3 contains 16 residues.

This clonotype was observed a few times. In DNA form, the CDR3 reads TGTGCCAGCAAGAGGGACAGCCTCGGAGAGACCCAGTACTTC. Translation: CASKRDSLGETQYF. V and J are TRBV7-9 and TRBJ2-5, with 7 bases lining up with TRBD1. Looked up from germline, CDR1 is SEHNR and CDR2 is FQNEAQ (reference sequence). V was clipped by 7 bases and J by 4 bases; unmatched bases: 9. The CDR3 length is 14 residues.

To note about this clonotype: A read error is possible here, since a much larger clone lies one base away. This chain joins TRBV5-1 and TRBJ2-5; D remains ambiguous. The J call is uncertain, as TRBJ2-7 better fits the DNA end. Germline CDR1 reads SGHRS; CDR2 reads YFSETQ. This CDR3 spans 14 amino acids. The CDR3 DNA follows: TGCGCCAGCAGCTTGAGGAGTCCAGCCTACGAGCAGTACTTC. The encoded protein is CASSLRSPAYEQYF.

Written as DNA, the CDR3 is TGTGCCAGCACCAGGGAGACTCTTAGCACAGATACGCAGTATTTT. This gives the protein CASTRETLSTDTQYF. The chain recombines TRBV11-2 with TRBJ2-3, with D possibly being TRBD1 or TRBD2 (5 bases each). V was trimmed by 7 bases and J by 0 bases, leaving 14 bases between them. The CDR3 runs to 15 residues. Germline V gene data show CDR1 as SGHAT and CDR2 as FQNNGV.

The chain carries TRBV30 and TRBJ2-5, with D possibly matching TRBD2 (5 bases). The CDR3 totals 14 residues. Trimming removed 1 base from V and 5 bases from J, with 14 bases in between. CDR1 and CDR2 from the germline V gene are GTSNPN and SVGIG (reference sequence). In nucleotides, the CDR3 is TGTGCCTGGAGTGGTGTACTAGTCGAGGAGACCCAGTACTTC. The encoded protein is CAWSGVLVEETQYF.